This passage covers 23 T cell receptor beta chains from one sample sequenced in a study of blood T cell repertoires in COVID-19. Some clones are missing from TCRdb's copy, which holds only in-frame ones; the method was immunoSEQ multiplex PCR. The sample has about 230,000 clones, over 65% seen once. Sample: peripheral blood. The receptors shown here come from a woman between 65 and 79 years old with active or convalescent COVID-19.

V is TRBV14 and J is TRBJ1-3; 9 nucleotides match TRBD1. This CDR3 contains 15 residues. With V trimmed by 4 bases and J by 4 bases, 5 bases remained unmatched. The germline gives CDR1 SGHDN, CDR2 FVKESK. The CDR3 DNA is TGTGCCAGCAGCCCACAGGGGGCGCGGGGAAACACCATATATTTT. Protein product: CASSPQGARGNTIYF.

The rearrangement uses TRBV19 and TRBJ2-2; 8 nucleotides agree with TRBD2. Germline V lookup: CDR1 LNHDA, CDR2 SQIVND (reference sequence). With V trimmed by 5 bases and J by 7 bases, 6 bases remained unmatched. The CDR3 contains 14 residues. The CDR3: CASSETSAGGELFF. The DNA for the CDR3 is TGTGCCAGTAGTGAGACTAGCGCTGGCGGGGAGCTGTTTTTT. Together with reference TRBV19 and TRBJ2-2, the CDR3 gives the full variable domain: DGGITQSPKYLFRKEGQNVTLSCEQNLNHDAMYWYRQDPGQGLRLIYYSQIVNDFQKGDIAEGYSVSREKKESFPLTVTSAQKNPTAFYLCASSETSAGGELFFGEGSRLTVL.

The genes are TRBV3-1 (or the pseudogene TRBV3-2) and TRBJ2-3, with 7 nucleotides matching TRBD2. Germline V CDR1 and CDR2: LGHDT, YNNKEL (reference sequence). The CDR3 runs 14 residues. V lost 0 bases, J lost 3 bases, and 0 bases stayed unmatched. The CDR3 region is CASSQDGGTDTQYF. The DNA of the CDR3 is TGTGCCAGCAGCCAAGACGGGGGGACAGATACGCAGTATTTT.

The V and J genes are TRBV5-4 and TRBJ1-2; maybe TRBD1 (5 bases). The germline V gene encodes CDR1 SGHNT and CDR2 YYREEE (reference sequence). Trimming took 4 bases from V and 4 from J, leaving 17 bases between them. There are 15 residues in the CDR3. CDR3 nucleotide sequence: TGTGCCAGCAGCCCGGAAAGGGGTTTAGGCTATGGCTACACCTTC. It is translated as CASSPERGLGYGYTF.

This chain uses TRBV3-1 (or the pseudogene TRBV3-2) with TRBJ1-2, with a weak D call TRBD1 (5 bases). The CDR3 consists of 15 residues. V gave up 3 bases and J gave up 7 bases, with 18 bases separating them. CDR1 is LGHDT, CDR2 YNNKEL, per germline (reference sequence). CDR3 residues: CASSQEDSARGGYTF. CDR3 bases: TGTGCCAGCAGCCAGGAAGACAGCGCTAGAGGTGGCTACACCTTC.

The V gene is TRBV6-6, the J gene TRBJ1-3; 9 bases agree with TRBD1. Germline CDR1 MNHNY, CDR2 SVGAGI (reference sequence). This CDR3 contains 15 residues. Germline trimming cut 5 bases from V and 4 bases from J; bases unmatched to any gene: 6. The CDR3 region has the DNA TGTGCCAGCAGTAAGGACAGGGGAGGCGGAAACACCATATATTTT. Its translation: CASSKDRGGGNTIYF.

The CDR3 protein is CASSSIGTGRGGELFF. The CDR3 coding sequence is TGTGCCAGCAGTTCTATAGGGACAGGGCGAGGCGGGGAGCTGTTTTTT. The chain links TRBV6-5 to TRBJ2-2; 9 bases fit TRBD1. V trimming: 4 bases; J trimming: 7 bases; junction bases outside the gene matches: 10. The CDR3 runs to 16 residues. Germline loops: CDR1 MNHEY, CDR2 SVGAGI.

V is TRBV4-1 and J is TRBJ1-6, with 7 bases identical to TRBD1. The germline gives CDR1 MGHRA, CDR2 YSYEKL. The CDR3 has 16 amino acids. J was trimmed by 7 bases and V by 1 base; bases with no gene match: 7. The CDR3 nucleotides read TGCGCCAGCAGCCAAGTTAAGGGGGCCAGGAATTCACCCCTCCACTTT. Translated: CASSQVKGARNSPLHF.

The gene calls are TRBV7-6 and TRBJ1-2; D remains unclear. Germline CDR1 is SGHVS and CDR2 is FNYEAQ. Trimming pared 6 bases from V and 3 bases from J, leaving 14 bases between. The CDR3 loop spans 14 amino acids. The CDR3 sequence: CASSRAGVDYGYTF. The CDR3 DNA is TGTGCCAGCAGTCGAGCCGGGGTCGACTATGGCTACACCTTC.

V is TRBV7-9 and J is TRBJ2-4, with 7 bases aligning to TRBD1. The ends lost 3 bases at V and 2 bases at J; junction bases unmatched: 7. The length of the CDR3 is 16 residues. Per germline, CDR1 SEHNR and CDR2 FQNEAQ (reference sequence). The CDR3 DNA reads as TGTGCCAGCAGCTTCACAGGGGCCTGGACCAAAAACATTCAGTACTTC. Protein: CASSFTGAWTKNIQYF.

This CDR3 reads CASSSNPGYGYTF. The DNA for the CDR3 is TGTGCCAGCAGTTCTAATCCAGGGTATGGCTACACCTTC. The chain links TRBV6-5 to TRBJ1-2; weak D call: TRBD1 (5 bases). Germline CDR1 and CDR2: MNHEY and SVGAGI. The CDR3 is 13 residues long. The V end was cut by 4 bases, the J end by 5 bases, with 11 bases between.

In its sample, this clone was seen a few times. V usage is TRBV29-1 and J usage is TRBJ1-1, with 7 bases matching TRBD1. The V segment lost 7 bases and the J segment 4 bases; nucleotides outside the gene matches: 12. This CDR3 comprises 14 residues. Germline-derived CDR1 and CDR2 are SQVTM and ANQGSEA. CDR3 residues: CSGSQGSLGTEAFF. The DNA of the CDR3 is TGCAGCGGTTCACAGGGGAGTTTAGGCACTGAAGCTTTCTTT.

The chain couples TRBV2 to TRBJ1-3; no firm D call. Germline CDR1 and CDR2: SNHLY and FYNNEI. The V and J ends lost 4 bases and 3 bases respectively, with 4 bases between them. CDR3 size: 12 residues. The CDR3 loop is CASSGGGNTIYF. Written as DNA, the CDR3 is TGTGCCAGCAGTGGAGGTGGAAACACCATATATTTT.

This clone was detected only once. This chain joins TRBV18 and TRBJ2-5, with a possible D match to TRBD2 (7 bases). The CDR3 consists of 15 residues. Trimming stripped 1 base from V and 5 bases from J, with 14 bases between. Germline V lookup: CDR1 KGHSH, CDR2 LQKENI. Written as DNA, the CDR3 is TGTGCCAGCTCACCACGCGGGGGCCAGGGGGAGACCCAGTACTTC. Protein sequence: CASSPRGGQGETQYF.

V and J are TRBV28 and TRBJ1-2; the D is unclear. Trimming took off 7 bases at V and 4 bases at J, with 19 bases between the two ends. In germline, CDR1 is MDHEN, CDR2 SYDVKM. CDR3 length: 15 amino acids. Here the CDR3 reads CASTYGRGKAYGYTF. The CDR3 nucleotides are TGTGCCAGCACCTACGGACGGGGTAAAGCCTATGGCTACACCTTC.

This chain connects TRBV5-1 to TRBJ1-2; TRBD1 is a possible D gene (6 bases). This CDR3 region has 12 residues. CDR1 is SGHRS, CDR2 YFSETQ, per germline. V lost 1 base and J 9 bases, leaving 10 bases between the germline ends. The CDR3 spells CASSLTDRRYTF. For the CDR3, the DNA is TGCGCCAGCAGCTTGACGGACAGACGCTACACCTTC. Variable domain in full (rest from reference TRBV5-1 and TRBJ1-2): KAGVTQTPRYLIKTRGQQVTLSCSPISGHRSVSWYQQTPGQGLQFLFEYFSETQRNKGNFPGRFSGRQFSNSRSEMNVSTLELGDSALYLCASSLTDRRYTFGSGTRLTVV.

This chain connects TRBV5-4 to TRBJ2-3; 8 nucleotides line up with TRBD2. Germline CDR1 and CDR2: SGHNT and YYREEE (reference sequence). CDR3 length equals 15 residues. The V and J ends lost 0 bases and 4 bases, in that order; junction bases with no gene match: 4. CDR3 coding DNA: TGTGCCAGCAGCTTGGGCGGGAGGATCGCAGATACGCAGTATTTT. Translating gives CASSLGGRIADTQYF.

The CDR3 protein is CASSYTGTSPPFYNEQFF. For the CDR3, the DNA is TGTGCCAGCAGCTACACCGGGACTAGCCCTCCTTTCTACAATGAGCAGTTCTTC. The rearrangement uses TRBV11-3 and TRBJ2-1, with 9 bases aligning to TRBD2. V dropped 4 bases and J dropped 3; count of bases not matched to a gene: 13. CDR3 length equals 18 residues. The V gene's germline CDR1 is SGHNT and CDR2 YENEEA.

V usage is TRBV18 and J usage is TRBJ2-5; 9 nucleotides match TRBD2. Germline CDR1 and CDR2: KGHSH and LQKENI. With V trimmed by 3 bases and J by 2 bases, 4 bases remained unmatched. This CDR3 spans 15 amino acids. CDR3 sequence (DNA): TGTGCCAGCTCACCTAGACTAGCGGATCAAGAGACCCAGTACTTC. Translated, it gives CASSPRLADQETQYF.

DNA for the CDR3: TGTGCCAGCTCGACGGGACTAGCGGGGGGGCCGCGCACCGGGGAGCTGTTTTTT. Translated: CASSTGLAGGPRTGELFF. The rearrangement joins TRBV18 to TRBJ2-2; 16 bases agree with TRBD2. Germline V CDR1 and CDR2: KGHSH, LQKENI. The CDR3 has 18 residues. Losses at the gene ends were 6 bases for V and 4 bases for J; bases not matched to a gene: 8.

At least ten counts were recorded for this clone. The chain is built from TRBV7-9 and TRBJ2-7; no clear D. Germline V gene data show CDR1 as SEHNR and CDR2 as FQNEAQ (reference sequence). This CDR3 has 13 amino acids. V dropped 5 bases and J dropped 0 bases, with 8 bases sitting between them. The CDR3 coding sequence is TGTGCCAGCAGCCGGGTCAACTCCTACGAGCAGTACTTC. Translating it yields CASSRVNSYEQYF.

The CDR3 protein is CASSQQGEQYF. The DNA of the CDR3 is TGCGCCAGCAGCCAGCAGGGAGAGCAGTACTTC. The chain employs TRBV5-1 and TRBJ2-7, with a weak D call TRBD1 (5 bases). The germline V gene has CDR1 SGHRS and CDR2 YFSETQ. Trimming cost V 4 bases and J 7 bases, with 9 bases left between them. The CDR3 contains 11 residues. The full variable domain, its missing parts supplied by reference TRBV5-1 and TRBJ2-7, is KAGVTQTPRYLIKTRGQQVTLSCSPISGHRSVSWYQQTPGQGLQFLFEYFSETQRNKGNFPGRFSGRQFSNSRSEMNVSTLELGDSALYLCASSQQGEQYFGPGTRLTVT.

CDR3 nucleotides: TGCGCCAGCAGCTCGGGGATCTGGAGCGGGAACGAGCAGTACTTC. As protein: CASSSGIWSGNEQYF. The chain employs TRBV5-1 and TRBJ2-7, with TRBD2 matching over 7 bases. The germline gives CDR1 SGHRS, CDR2 YFSETQ. J gave up 5 bases and V 3 bases, and 11 bases lay outside the gene matches. The CDR3 has 15 amino acids.